The present T cell receptor (beta chain) was sequenced within a study of T cells in Graves' hyperthyroidism and ophthalmopathy. Patients aged 18 to 65 had newly diagnosed hyperthyroidism of under 2 months' duration. Those patients with uncontrolled infection, other autoimmune disease, pregnancy or lactation were excluded. Out of over 7.5 ml of fresh peripheral blood came the PBMCs. Using RNA transcripts as the source, TCR beta CDR3 regions were amplified. Primed by the HTBI set, a first-round RT-PCR was run on the TCR CDR3. TCRdb redid the calling of the multiplex PCR reads with MiXCR, one entry per CDR3 protein. The data contain tens of thousands of distinct CDR3 sequences, roughly 49% of them singletons. With regard to this clonotype: Its cognate antigen is unknown. The junction departs from germline at one end; a sequencing error may be responsible.

General study points: In the blood, most expanded thyroid clonotypes above 0.001 appeared as well.

The CDR3 runs to 13 residues. Germline CDR1 reads SGHNT; CDR2 reads YENEEA. The sample comprised blood. The clonotype comes from a woman aged 45-59 years with Graves' hyperthyroidism that later progressed to Graves' ophthalmopathy. The genes are TRBV11-3 and TRBJ2-7; D call uncertain. The CDR3 DNA is TGTGACAGCAGCTCACGGGCCGTCTACGAGCAGTACTTC. Translation gives CDSSSRAVYEQYF.